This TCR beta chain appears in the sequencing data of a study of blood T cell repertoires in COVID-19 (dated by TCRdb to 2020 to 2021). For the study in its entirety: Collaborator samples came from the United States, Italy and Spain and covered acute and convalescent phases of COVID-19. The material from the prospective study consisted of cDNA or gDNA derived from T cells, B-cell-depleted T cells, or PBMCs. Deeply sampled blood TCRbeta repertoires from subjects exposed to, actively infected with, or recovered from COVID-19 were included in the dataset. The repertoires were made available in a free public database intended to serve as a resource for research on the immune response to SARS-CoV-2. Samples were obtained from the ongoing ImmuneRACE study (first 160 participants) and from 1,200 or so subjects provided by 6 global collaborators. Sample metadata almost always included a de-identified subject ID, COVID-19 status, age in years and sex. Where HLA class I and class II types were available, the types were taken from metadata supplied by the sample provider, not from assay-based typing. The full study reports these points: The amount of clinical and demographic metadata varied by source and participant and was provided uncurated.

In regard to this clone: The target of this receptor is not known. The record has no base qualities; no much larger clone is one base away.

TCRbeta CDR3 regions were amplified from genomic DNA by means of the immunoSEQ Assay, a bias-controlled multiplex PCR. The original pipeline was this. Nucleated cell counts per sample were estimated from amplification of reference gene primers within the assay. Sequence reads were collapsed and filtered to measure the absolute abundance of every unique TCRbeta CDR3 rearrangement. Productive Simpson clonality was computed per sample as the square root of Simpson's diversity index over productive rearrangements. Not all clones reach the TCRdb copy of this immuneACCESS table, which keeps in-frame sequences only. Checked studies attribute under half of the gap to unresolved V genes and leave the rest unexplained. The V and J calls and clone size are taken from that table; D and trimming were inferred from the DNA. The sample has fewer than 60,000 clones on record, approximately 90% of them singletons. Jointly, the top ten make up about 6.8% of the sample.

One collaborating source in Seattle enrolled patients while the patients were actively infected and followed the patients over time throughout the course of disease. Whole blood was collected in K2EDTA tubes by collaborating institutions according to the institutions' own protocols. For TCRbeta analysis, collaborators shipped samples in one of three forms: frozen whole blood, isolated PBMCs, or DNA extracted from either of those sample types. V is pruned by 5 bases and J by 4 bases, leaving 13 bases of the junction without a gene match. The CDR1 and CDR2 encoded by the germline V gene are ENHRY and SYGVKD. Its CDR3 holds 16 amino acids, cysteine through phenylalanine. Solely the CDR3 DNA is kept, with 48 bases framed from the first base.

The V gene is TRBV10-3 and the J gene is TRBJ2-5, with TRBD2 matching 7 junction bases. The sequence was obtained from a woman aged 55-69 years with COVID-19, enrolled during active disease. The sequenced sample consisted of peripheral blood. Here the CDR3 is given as CAISPNPRGRRETQYF. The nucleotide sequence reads TGTGCCATCAGTCCCAACCCACGCGGGAGAAGAGAGACCCAGTACTTC.